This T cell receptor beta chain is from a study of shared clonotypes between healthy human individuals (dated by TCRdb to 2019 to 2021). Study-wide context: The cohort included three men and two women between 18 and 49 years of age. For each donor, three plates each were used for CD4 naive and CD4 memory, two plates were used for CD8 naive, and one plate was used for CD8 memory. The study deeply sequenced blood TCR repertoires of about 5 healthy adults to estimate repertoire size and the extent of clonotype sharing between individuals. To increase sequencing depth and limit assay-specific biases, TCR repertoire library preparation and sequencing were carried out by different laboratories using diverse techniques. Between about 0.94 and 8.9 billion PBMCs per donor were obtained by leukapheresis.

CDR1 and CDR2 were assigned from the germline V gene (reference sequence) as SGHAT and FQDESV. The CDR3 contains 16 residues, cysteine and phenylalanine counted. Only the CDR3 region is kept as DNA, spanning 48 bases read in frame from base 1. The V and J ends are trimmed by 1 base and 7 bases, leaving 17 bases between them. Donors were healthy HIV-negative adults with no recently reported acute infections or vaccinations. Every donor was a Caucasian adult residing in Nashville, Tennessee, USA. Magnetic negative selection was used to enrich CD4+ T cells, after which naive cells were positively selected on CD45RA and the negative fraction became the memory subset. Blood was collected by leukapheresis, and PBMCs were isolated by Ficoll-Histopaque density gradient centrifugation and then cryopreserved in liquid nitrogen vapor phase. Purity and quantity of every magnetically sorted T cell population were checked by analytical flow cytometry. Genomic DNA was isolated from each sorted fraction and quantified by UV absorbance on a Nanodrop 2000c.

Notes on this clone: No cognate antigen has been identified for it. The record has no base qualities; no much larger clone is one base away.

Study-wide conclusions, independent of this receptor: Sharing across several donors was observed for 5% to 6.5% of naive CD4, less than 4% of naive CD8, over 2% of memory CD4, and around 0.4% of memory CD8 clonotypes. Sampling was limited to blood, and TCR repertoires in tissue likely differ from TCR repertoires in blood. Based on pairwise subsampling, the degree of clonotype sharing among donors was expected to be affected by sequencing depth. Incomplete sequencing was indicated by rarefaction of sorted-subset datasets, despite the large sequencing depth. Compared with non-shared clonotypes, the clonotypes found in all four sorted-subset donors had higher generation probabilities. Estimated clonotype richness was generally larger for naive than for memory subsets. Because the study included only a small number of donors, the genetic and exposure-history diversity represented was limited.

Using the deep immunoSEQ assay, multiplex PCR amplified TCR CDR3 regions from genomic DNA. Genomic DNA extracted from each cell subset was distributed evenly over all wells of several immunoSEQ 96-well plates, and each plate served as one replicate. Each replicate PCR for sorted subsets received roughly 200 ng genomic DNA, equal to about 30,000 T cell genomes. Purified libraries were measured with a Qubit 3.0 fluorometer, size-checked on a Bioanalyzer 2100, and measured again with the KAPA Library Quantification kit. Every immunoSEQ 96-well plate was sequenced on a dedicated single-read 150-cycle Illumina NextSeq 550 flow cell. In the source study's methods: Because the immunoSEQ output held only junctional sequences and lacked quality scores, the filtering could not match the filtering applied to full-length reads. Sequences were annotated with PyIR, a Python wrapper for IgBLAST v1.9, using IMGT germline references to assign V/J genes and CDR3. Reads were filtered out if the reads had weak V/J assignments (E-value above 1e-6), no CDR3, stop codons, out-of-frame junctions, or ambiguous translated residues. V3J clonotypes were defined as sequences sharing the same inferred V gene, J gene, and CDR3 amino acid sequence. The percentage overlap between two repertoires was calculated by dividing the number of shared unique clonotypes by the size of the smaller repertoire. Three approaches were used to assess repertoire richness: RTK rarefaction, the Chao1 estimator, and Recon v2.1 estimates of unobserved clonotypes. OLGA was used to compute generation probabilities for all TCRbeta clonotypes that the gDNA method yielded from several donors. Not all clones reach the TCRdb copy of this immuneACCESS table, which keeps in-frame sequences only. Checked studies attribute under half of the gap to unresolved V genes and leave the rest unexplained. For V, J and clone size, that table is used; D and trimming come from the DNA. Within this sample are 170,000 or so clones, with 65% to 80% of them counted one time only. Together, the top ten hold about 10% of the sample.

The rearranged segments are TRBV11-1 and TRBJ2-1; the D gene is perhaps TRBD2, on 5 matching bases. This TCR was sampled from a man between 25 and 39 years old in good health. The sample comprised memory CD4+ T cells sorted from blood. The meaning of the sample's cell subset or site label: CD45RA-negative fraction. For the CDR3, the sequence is CASSLGGALRGNEQFF. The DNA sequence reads TGTGCCAGCAGCTTAGGGGGAGCCCTTAGAGGGAATGAGCAGTTCTTC.